The clone carrying this T cell receptor (beta chain) was observed a few times. The antigen is unknown. MiXCR, run by TCRdb on the RT-PCR reads, gives a single entry per CDR3 protein. The repertoire holds over 650,000 distinct CDR3 sequences, with approximately 17% as singletons. The source of the sample is a study of response to subunit inactivated influenza vaccine. Study results and limitations: Only a handful of new T cells, the authors suggested, are recruited with each seasonal influenza vaccination.

The CDR3 has 14 amino acids. V lost 0 bases to trimming and J lost 0 bases, with 5 bases between them. Germline V gene data show CDR1 as MNHEY and CDR2 as SVGAGI. The chain employs TRBV6-5 and TRBJ1-1; D gene uncertain. Sequencing was performed on PBMCs from blood, taken more than 4 days after vaccination. This sequence originates from a man in his fifties who received an inactivated influenza vaccine. CDR3 in amino acids: CASSYSPVNTEAFF. CDR3 DNA sequence: TGTGCCAGCAGTTACTCCCCAGTGAACACTGAAGCTTTCTTT.